The next 17 T cell receptor beta chains were all read from a single sample in a study of blood T cell repertoires in COVID-19. Clones were sequenced by immunoSEQ multiplex PCR, and TCRdb holds only the in-frame ones, with some missing. Of about 100,000 clones in the sample, roughly 80% are singletons; the top ten hold approximately 22%. The source material was peripheral blood. Source of these receptors: a man aged 70 or older with active or convalescent COVID-19.

This sequence joins TRBV5-1 and TRBJ2-5; 10 bases fit TRBD1. V shed 4 bases, J shed 3 bases, and the junction held 9 bases outside the gene matches. This CDR3 has 16 amino acids. Germline V gives CDR1 SGHRS, CDR2 YFSETQ. CDR3 region: CASSLTPGTGEETQYF. For the CDR3, the DNA is TGCGCCAGCAGCCTGACACCCGGGACAGGGGAAGAGACCCAGTACTTC. The entire variable domain, with the rest obtained from reference TRBV5-1 and TRBJ2-5, is as follows: KAGVTQTPRYLIKTRGQQVTLSCSPISGHRSVSWYQQTPGQGLQFLFEYFSETQRNKGNFPGRFSGRQFSNSRSEMNVSTLELGDSALYLCASSLTPGTGEETQYFGPGTRLLVL.

The chain recombines TRBV28 with TRBJ1-2, with TRBD1 matching 7 bases. This CDR3 comprises 14 residues. V shed 5 bases and J 0 bases; nucleotides not matched to a gene: 3. Germline CDR1 is MDHEN and CDR2 is SYDVKM. The CDR3: CASSRQGANYGYTF. CDR3 nucleotides: TGTGCCAGCAGTCGACAGGGAGCTAACTATGGCTACACCTTC.

This clone showed up just once. The J gene is TRBJ1-2, the V gene TRBV5-4; possibly TRBD1 for D (5 bases). Germline V gene data show CDR1 as SGHNT and CDR2 as YYREEE (reference sequence). The CDR3 runs 15 residues. V was trimmed by 1 base and J by 1 base, leaving 11 bases between them. CDR3 bases: TGTGCCAGCAGCTTGCCGGGGAGGGGTAACTATGGCTACACCTTC. The encoded protein is CASSLPGRGNYGYTF.

The V call is TRBV2, the J call TRBJ2-5; TRBD2 agrees at 14 bases. Germline assignment: CDR1 SNHLY and CDR2 FYNNEI. The CDR3 is 18 residues long. V trimming: 7 bases; J trimming: 0 bases; junction bases outside the gene matches: 10. The CDR3 sequence is CASTRKRLAGGNQETQYF. The DNA of the CDR3 is TGTGCCAGCACCCGAAAAAGACTAGCGGGAGGGAACCAAGAGACCCAGTACTTC.

CDR3 amino acids: CASSTRQGASEAFF. CDR3 nucleotides: TGCGCCAGCAGTACCCGACAGGGGGCCTCTGAAGCTTTCTTT. The rearrangement links TRBV5-1 to TRBJ1-1; 10 positions agree with TRBD1. Germline-derived CDR1 and CDR2 are SGHRS and YFSETQ. CDR3 length equals 14 residues. Losses at the gene ends were 5 bases for V and 6 bases for J; bases not matched to a gene: 7.

This clone came up a few times. The chain joins TRBV28 to TRBJ1-4, with 7 positions matching TRBD1. This CDR3 spans 15 amino acids. The trim removed 6 bases at V and 4 bases at J, leaving 8 bases unmatched. Germline V gene data show CDR1 as MDHEN and CDR2 as SYDVKM. The CDR3 protein is CASSSPGQVNEKLFF. In DNA form, the CDR3 reads TGTGCCAGCAGCTCGCCTGGACAGGTTAATGAAAAACTGTTTTTT.

The chain uses TRBV5-1 and TRBJ2-6, with D possibly matching TRBD1 (6 bases). V lost 1 base to trimming and J lost 4 bases, with 12 bases between them. This CDR3 is built from 16 residues. The V gene's germline CDR1 is SGHRS and CDR2 YFSETQ. The DNA for the CDR3 is TGCGCCAGCAGCTTGTTGGGGGCGCAAGGGGCCAACGTCCTGACTTTC. Its translation is CASSLLGAQGANVLTF. Drawing the rest from reference TRBV5-1 and TRBJ2-6, the complete variable domain is KAGVTQTPRYLIKTRGQQVTLSCSPISGHRSVSWYQQTPGQGLQFLFEYFSETQRNKGNFPGRFSGRQFSNSRSEMNVSTLELGDSALYLCASSLLGAQGANVLTFGAGSRLTVL.

A word on this clone: In the same sample, other DNA sequences code for this CDR3. The chain uses TRBV10-1 and TRBJ2-2; D may be TRBD2 (5 bases). This CDR3 spans 13 amino acids. Germline V lookup: CDR1 WNHNN, CDR2 SYGVQD (reference sequence). V was pared by 3 bases and J by 4 bases, with 6 bases between. CDR3 nucleotide sequence: TGCGCCAGCAGTGACCGGGGCACCGGGGAGCTGTTTTTT. It translates to CASSDRGTGELFF.

This clone was recorded only once. The V gene is TRBV29-1, the J gene TRBJ2-2; D possibly corresponds to TRBD1 (5 bases). The CDR3 has 14 residues. Germline-derived CDR1 and CDR2 are SQVTM and ANQGSEA. V lost 5 bases to trimming and J lost 6 bases, with 16 bases between them. Written as DNA, the CDR3 is TGCAGCGTTATACGCGGTCAAGGGGCCGGGGAGCTGTTTTTT. Its protein product is CSVIRGQGAGELFF.

The chain uses TRBV5-6 and TRBJ2-1, with a possible D match to TRBD1 (6 bases). The CDR3 totals 15 residues. The germline CDR1 and CDR2 sequences are SGHDT and YYEEEE. The V gene lost 3 bases and the J gene lost 0 bases, with 10 bases spanning the gap. The CDR3 sequence: CASSWGTTSYNEQFF. The CDR3 bases are TGTGCCAGCAGCTGGGGGACAACCTCCTACAATGAGCAGTTCTTC. Combining the CDR3 with reference TRBV5-6 and TRBJ2-1 gives the whole variable domain DAGVTQSPTHLIKTRGQQVTLRCSPKSGHDTVSWYQQALGQGPQFIFQYYEEEERQRGNFPDRFSGHQFPNYSSELNVNALLLGDSALYLCASSWGTTSYNEQFFGPGTRLTVL.

The chain links TRBV6-5 to TRBJ1-5; D gene uncertain. The CDR3 is 14 amino acids. V gave up 3 bases and J gave up 0 bases, with 6 bases separating them. Per germline, CDR1 MNHEY and CDR2 SVGAGI. The CDR3 nucleotides read TGTGCCAGCAGTTATCAGTATAGCAATCAGCCCCAGCATTTT. Protein product: CASSYQYSNQPQHF.

The chain employs TRBV2 and TRBJ2-3; perhaps TRBD1 as D (6 bases). V was clipped by 6 bases and J by 3 bases, with 13 bases between them. This CDR3 is 14 amino acids long. CDR1 is SNHLY, CDR2 FYNNEI, per germline. The CDR3 loop is CASRSRGLTDTQYF. The CDR3 DNA follows: TGTGCCAGCAGGAGCAGGGGTTTAACAGATACGCAGTATTTT.

The chain uses TRBV24-1 and TRBJ2-3, with a weak D call TRBD2 (5 bases). The CDR3 totals 13 residues. Germline values: CDR1 KGHDR, CDR2 SFDVKD. V was trimmed by 6 bases and J by 0 bases, leaving 6 bases between them. The CDR3 loop is CATSTGSTDTQYF. The CDR3 DNA follows: TGTGCCACCAGTACGGGGAGCACAGATACGCAGTATTTT.

This chain connects TRBV21-1 to TRBJ1-6; the D call TRBD1 from the table was never checked on the DNA. TRBV21-1 is deemed a pseudogene. The CDR3 totals 15 residues. The DNA of the CDR3 is TGTGCCAGCACCCCAGGACAGGGTAAAAATTCACCCCTCCACTTT. As protein: CASTPGQGKNSPLHF.

V is TRBV3-1 (or the pseudogene TRBV3-2) and J is TRBJ2-3, with 10 bases aligning to TRBD2. The germline V gene encodes CDR1 LGHDT and CDR2 YNNKEL (reference sequence). The CDR3 is 17 amino acids. J lost 1 base, V lost 2 bases, and 6 bases had no gene match. DNA of the CDR3: TGTGCCAGCAGCCAACTACTTGGGACTAGCGGCACAGATACGCAGTATTTT. This sequence encodes CASSQLLGTSGTDTQYF.

This sequence joins TRBV5-8 and TRBJ2-7; the match to TRBD1 covers 12 bases. CDR1 and CDR2 from the germline V gene are SGHTS and YDEGEE. CDR3 length equals 16 residues. The ends lost 2 bases at V and 4 bases at J; junction bases unmatched: 7. CDR3 residues: CASSFLGTGGRYEQYF. The CDR3 nucleotides are TGTGCCAGCAGCTTCTTAGGGACAGGGGGCAGGTACGAGCAGTACTTC. Drawing the rest from reference TRBV5-8 and TRBJ2-7, the complete variable domain is EAGVTQSPTHLIKTRGQQATLRCSPISGHTSVYWYQQALGLGLQFLLWYDEGEERNRGNFPPRFSGRQFPNYSSELNVNALELEDSALYLCASSFLGTGGRYEQYFGPGTRLTVT.

The V call is TRBV30, the J call TRBJ1-5; TRBD1 is a possible D gene (6 bases). V lost 2 bases, J lost 1 base, and 12 bases lay in between. The CDR3 length is 15 residues. Germline-derived CDR1 and CDR2 are GTSNPN and SVGIG (reference sequence). CDR3 residues: CAWSYTDRSNQPQHF. CDR3 nucleotide sequence: TGTGCCTGGAGTTATACGGACAGAAGCAATCAGCCCCAGCATTTT.